This TCR beta chain comes out of a study of cytomegalovirus exposure and HLA in healthy donors. Study findings and constraints: Cytomegalovirus-associated status was assigned to about 180 TCR beta chains. Association of a missense DCLRE1C variant with TCR beta V- and J-gene trimming was reported in a later analysis.

The CDR3 is made up of 17 amino acids. Germline V gene lookup returns CDR1 LGHNA and CDR2 YSLEER. V dropped 4 bases and J dropped 5; count of bases not matched to a gene: 6. A multiplex PCR was run with 60 Vbeta primers and 13 Jbeta primers. Produced via immunoSEQ multiplex PCR; TCRdb's table is partial and in-frame only. The table includes about 170,000 clones, less than 85% detected once. All donors participated as healthy donors of bone marrow. The sample holds one count of this clone. Its cognate antigen is unknown. Sequenced sample: PBMCs. The TCR originated in a man in his late teens or twenties in good health and CMV-seronegative. The J gene is TRBJ2-2, the V gene TRBV4-3; 14 positions agree with TRBD2. The CDR3 DNA is TGCGCCAGCAGCCGGGGGACTAGCGGGAGTAAAACCGGGGAGCTGTTTTTT. The encoded protein is CASSRGTSGSKTGELFF.